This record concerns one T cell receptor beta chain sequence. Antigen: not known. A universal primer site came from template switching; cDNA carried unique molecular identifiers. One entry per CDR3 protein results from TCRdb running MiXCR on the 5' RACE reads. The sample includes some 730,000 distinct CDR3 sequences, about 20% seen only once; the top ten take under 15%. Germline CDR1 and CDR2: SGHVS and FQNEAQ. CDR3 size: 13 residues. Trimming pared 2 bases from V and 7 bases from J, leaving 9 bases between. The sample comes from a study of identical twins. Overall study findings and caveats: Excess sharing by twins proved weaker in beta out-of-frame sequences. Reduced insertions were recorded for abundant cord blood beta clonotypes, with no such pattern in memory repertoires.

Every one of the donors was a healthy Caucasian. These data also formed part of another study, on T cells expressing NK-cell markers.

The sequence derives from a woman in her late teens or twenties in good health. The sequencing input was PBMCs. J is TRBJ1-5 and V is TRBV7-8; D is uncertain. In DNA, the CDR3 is TGTGCCAGCAGCTTAAGAACAGCACAGCCCCAGCATTTT. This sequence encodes CASSLRTAQPQHF.